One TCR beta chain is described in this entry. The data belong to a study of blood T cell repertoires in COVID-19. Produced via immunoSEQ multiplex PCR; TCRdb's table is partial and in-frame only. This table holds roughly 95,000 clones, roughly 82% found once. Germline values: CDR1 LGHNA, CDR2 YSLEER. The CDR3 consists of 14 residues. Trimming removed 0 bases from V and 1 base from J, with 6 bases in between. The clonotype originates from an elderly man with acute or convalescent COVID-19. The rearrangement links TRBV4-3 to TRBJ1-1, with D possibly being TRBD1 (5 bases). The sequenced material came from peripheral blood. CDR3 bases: TGCGCCAGCAGCCAAGAAAGGGGGAACACTGAAGCTTTCTTT. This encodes CASSQERGNTEAFF.